The TCR beta chain under discussion was sequenced for a study of blood T cells in healthy people across ages. The study, taken as a whole, reports: The study found TCR beta diversity correlated strongly with naive T cell percentage.

A remark on this clonotype: Its cognate antigen is unknown.

A J-beta primer mix and a sample-barcoded 5' primer were used in a second PCR of roughly 7 to 12 cycles. Every single cDNA molecule received a tag from a template-switch adaptor with 12 random nucleotides. Researchers report that each sample yielded at least 2.5 million CDR3-containing paired-end reads. TCRdb recomputed calls from the 5' RACE reads with MiXCR, one row per CDR3 protein. The data show approximately 770,000 distinct CDR3 sequences, more than 45% seen once. The source is a man aged 25-45 years in good health. The sample taken for sequencing was blood.

The CDR3 spells CASSLADPRTDTQYF. CDR3 sequence (DNA): TGCGCCAGCAGCTTGGCCGATCCTCGCACAGATACGCAGTATTTT. This chain joins TRBV5-1 and TRBJ2-3, with D unclear. Germline values: CDR1 SGHRS, CDR2 YFSETQ. The CDR3 sequence is 15 residues long. The germline V and J ends were trimmed by 0 bases and 1 base, with 9 bases remaining between them.